One sample yielded the 4 T cell receptor beta chains listed below, sequenced in a study of T cell repertoires in cytomegalovirus infection. These receptors have no identified antigens. TCRdb re-called the reads with MiXCR, one entry per CDR3 protein. The repertoire consists of approximately 1,000,000 distinct CDR3 sequences, with more than 25% occurring once and the leading ten covering about 14%. Here the sequenced sample was cultured CD8+ T cells from PBMCs, taken from culture after CMV antigen stimulation. The receptors shown here come from a human donor in good health (CMV status not recorded). Some clones in this sample may be carry-over from other donors' samples.

This clonotype came up a few times. The chain couples TRBV5-5 to TRBJ2-7; D gene unclear. Trimming cost V 4 bases and J 3 bases, with 14 bases left between them. There are 14 residues in the CDR3. Per germline, CDR1 SGHKS and CDR2 YYEKEE (reference sequence). The CDR3 is CASSTFRTNYEQYF. The CDR3 DNA follows: TGTGCCAGCAGCACTTTCAGGACGAACTACGAGCAGTACTTC. Drawing the rest from reference TRBV5-5 and TRBJ2-7, the complete variable domain is DAGVTQSPTHLIKTRGQQVTLRCSPISGHKSVSWYQQVLGQGPQFIFQYYEKEERGRGNFPDRFSARQFPNYSSELNVNALLLGDSALYLCASSTFRTNYEQYFGPGTRLTVT.

The rearrangement links TRBV4-1 to TRBJ2-1, with TRBD1 as a possible D gene (5 bases). V lost 0 bases and J 9 bases, leaving 12 bases between the germline ends. Germline values: CDR1 MGHRA, CDR2 YSYEKL. This CDR3 contains 14 residues. CDR3 nucleotide sequence: TGCGCCAGCAGCCAAGATTGGGGCCGGAGTGAGCAGTTCTTC. This translates into CASSQDWGRSEQFF.

The chain is built from TRBV4-1 and TRBJ1-5; D is undetermined. CDR1 and CDR2 from the germline V gene are MGHRA and YSYEKL. The V end lost 2 bases, the J end lost 1 base, and 6 bases lay between the germline ends. There are 14 residues in the CDR3. CDR3 coding DNA: TGCGCCAGCAGCCAAACGACAAGCAATCAGCCCCAGCATTTT. Its protein product is CASSQTTSNQPQHF.

The chain joins TRBV7-9 to TRBJ1-1, with D possibly TRBD1 on 6 matching bases. The CDR3 spans 11 residues. Germline CDR1 reads SEHNR; CDR2 reads FQNEAQ (reference sequence). Trimming removed 5 bases from V and 10 bases from J, with 11 bases in between. The CDR3 DNA reads as TGTGCCAGCAGCACGGGGACATCAGCTTTCTTT. It translates to CASSTGTSAFF.